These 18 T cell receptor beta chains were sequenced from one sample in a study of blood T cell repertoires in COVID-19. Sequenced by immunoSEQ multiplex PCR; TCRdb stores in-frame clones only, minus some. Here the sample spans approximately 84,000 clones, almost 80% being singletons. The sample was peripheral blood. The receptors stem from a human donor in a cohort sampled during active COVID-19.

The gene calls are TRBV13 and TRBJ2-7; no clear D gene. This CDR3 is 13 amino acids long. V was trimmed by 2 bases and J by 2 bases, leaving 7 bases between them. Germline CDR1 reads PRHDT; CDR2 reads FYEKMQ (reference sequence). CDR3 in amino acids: CASSLYPAYEQYF. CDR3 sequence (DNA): TGTGCCAGCAGCTTATACCCAGCCTACGAGCAGTACTTC.

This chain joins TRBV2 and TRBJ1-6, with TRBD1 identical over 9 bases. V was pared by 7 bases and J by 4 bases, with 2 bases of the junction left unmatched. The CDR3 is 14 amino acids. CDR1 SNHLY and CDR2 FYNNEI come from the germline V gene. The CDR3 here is CASTGTGYNSPLHF. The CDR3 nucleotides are TGTGCCAGCACCGGGACAGGGTATAATTCACCCCTCCACTTT.

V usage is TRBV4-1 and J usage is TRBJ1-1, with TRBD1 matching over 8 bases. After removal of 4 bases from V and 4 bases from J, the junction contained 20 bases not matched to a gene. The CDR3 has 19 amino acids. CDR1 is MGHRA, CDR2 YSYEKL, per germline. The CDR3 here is CASSRIWAAAGGSGTEAFF. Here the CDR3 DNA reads TGCGCCAGCAGCCGAATTTGGGCGGCGGCAGGGGGCTCTGGCACTGAAGCTTTCTTT.

CDR3 residues: CASSLMRQGPYEQYF. The CDR3 DNA is TGTGCCAGCAGTTTGATGAGGCAGGGGCCCTACGAGCAGTACTTC. V is TRBV27 and J is TRBJ2-7; a weak D match, TRBD1 (6 bases). Per the germline V gene, CDR1 is MNHEY and CDR2 is SMNVEV (reference sequence). Trimming shortened V by 3 bases and J by 2 bases, and 14 bases separated the two germline ends. The CDR3 spans 15 residues.

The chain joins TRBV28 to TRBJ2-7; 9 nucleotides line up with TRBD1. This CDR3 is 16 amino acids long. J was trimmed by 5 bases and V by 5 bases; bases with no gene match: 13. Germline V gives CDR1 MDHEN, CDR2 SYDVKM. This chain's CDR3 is CASSPRRGQGSHEQYF. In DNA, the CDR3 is TGTGCCAGCAGTCCCAGGAGAGGACAGGGGTCCCACGAGCAGTACTTC.

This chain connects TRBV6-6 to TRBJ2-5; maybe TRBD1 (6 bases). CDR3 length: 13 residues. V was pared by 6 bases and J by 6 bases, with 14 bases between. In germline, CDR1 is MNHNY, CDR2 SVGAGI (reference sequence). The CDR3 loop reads CASRITGPKTQYF. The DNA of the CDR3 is TGTGCCAGCAGAATAACAGGGCCTAAGACCCAGTACTTC.

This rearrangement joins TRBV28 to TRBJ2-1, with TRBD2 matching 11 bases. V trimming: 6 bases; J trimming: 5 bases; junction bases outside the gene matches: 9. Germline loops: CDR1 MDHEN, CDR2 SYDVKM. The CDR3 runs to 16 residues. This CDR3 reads CASSPYSGGAHNEQFF. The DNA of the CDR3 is TGTGCCAGCAGCCCATATAGCGGGGGGGCCCACAATGAGCAGTTCTTC.

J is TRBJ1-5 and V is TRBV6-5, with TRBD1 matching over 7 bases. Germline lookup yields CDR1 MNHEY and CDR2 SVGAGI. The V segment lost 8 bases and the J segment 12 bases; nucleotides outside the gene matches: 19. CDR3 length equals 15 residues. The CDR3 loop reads CASQGVGRHFQFQHF. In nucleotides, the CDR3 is TGTGCCAGCCAGGGGGTGGGGAGGCACTTCCAGTTCCAGCATTTT.

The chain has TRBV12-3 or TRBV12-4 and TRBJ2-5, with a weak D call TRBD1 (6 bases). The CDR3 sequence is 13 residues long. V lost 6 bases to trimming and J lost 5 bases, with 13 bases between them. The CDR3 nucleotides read TGTGCCAGCAGACCGACAGGTAGTGAGACCCAGTACTTC. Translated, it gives CASRPTGSETQYF.

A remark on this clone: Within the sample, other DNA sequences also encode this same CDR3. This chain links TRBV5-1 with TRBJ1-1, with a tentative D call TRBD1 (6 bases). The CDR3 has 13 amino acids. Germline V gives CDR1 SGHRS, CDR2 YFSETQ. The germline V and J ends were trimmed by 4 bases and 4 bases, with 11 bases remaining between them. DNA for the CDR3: TGCGCCAGCAGCACCACAGGGCTCACTGAAGCTTTCTTT. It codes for CASSTTGLTEAFF.

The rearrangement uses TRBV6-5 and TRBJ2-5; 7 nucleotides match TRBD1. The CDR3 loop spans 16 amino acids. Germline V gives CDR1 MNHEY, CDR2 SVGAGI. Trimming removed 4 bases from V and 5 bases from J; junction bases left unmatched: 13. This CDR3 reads CASSSYTTGFGETQYF. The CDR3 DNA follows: TGTGCCAGCAGTTCCTACACGACAGGGTTTGGCGAGACCCAGTACTTC.

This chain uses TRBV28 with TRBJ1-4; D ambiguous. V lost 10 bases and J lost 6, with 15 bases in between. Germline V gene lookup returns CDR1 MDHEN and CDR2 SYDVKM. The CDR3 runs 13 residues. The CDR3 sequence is CATLATWDEKLFF. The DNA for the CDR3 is TGTGCCACCCTGGCGACATGGGATGAAAAACTGTTTTTT.

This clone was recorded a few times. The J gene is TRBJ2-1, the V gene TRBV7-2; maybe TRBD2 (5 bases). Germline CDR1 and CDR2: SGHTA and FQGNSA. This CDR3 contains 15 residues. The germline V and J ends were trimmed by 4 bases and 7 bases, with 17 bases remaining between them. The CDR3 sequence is CASSSDYGSGNEQFF. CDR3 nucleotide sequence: TGTGCCAGCAGCTCCGACTATGGATCGGGGAATGAGCAGTTCTTC.

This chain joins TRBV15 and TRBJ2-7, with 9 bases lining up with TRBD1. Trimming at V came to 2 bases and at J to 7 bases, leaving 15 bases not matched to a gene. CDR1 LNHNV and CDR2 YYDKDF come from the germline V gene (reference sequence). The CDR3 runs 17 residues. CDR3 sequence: CATSRPRGTGRGYEQYF. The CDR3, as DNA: TGTGCCACCAGCAGACCTAGGGGGACAGGGAGAGGATATGAGCAGTACTTC.

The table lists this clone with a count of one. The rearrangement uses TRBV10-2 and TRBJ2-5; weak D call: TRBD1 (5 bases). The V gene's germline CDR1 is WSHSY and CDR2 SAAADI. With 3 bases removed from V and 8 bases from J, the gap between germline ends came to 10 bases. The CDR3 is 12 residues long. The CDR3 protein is CASSDGAQTQYF. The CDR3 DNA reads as TGCGCCAGCAGTGATGGGGCCCAAACCCAGTACTTC.

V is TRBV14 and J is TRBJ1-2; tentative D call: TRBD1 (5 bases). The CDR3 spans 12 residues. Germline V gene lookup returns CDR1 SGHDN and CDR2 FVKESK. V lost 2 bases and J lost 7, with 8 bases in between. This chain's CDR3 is CASSQWTTGYTF. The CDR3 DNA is TGTGCCAGCAGCCAATGGACAACTGGCTACACCTTC.

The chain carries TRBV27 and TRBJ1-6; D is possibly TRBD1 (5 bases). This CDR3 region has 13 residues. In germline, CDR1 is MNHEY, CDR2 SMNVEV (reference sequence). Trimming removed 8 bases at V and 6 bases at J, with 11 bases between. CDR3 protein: CASQRQTNSPLHF. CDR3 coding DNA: TGTGCCAGCCAAAGACAGACTAATTCACCCCTCCACTTT.

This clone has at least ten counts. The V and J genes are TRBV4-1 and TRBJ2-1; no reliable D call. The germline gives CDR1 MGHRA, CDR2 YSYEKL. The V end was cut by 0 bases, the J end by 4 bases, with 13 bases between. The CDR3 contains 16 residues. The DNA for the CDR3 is TGCGCCAGCAGCCAAGACGCCGGGTCTCTATACAATGAGCAGTTCTTC. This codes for CASSQDAGSLYNEQFF.